The clone carrying this T cell receptor beta chain showed up just a few times. After constant-region reverse-primer amplification, full-length variable regions underwent semi-nested PCR with Nested Universal Primer A. TCRdb recomputed calls from the 5' RACE reads with MiXCR, one row per CDR3 protein. In the table there are around 55,000 distinct CDR3 sequences, less than 25% of which are singletons. Tregs were sorted as CD4+CD25+CD127-/low cells. Sequencing used tumor-infiltrating Tregs sorted from the breast tumor. The TCR comes from a female donor with breast cancer.

The CDR3 region is CASSFIGNTEAFF. DNA of the CDR3: TGTGCCAGCAGCTTTATAGGGAACACTGAAGCTTTCTTT. V and J are TRBV7-6 and TRBJ1-1, with no clear D. This CDR3 spans 13 amino acids. V was pared by 3 bases and J by 1 base, with 6 bases between. Germline assignment: CDR1 SGHVS and CDR2 FNYEAQ.